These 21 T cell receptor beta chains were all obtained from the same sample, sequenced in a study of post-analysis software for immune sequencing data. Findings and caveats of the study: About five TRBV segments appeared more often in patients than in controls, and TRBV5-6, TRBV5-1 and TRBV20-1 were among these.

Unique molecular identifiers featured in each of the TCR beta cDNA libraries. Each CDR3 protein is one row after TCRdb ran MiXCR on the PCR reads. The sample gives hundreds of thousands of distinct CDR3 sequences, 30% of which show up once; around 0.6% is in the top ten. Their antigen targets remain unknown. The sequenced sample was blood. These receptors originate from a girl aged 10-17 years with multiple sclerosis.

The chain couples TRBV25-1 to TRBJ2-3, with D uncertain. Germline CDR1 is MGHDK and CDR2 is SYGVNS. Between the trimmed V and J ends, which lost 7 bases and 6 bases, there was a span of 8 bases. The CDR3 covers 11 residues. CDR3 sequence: CASTVRDTQYF. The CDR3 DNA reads TGTGCCAGCACAGTCAGGGATACGCAGTATTTT.

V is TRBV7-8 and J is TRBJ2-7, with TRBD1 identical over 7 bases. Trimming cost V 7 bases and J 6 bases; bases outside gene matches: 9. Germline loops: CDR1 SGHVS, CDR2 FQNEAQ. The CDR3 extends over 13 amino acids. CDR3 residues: CASNRDRGSEQYF. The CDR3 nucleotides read TGTGCCAGCAACCGGGACAGAGGGAGCGAGCAGTACTTC.

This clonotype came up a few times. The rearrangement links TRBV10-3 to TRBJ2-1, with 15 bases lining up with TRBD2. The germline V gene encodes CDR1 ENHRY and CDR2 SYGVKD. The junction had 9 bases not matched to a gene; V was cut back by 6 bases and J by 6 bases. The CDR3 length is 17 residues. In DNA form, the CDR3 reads TGTGCCATCAGCGCCGGGACTAGCGGGAGGAGCGGCAATGAGCAGTTCTTC. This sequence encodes CAISAGTSGRSGNEQFF.

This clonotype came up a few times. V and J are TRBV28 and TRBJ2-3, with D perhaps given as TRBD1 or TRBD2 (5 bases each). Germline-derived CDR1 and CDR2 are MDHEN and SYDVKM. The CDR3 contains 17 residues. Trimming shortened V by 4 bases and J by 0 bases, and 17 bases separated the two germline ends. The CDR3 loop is CASSSPGASPSTDTQYF. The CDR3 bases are TGTGCCAGCAGTTCCCCCGGGGCCAGTCCTAGCACAGATACGCAGTATTTT.

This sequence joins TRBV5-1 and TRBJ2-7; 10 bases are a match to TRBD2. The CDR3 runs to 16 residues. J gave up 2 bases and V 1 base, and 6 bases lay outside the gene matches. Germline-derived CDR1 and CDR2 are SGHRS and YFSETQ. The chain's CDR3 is CASSLISGLAAYEQYF. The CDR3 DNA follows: TGCGCCAGCAGCTTGATCAGTGGACTAGCGGCCTACGAGCAGTACTTC.

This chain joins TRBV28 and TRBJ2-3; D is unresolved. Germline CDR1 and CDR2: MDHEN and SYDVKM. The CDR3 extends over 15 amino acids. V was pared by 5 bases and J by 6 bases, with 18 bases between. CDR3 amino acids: CASSASRTVRDTQYF. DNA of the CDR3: TGTGCCAGCAGTGCCTCTAGGACGGTTAGGGATACGCAGTATTTT.

CDR3 DNA sequence: TGCAGTGCTAGGGGACAGGGGAGCGAGCAGTTCTTC. Translating gives CSARGQGSEQFF. The rearrangement links TRBV20-1 to TRBJ2-1; 10 nucleotides align to TRBD1. The CDR3 has 12 residues. With V trimmed by 3 bases and J by 10 bases, 3 bases remained unmatched. Germline V lookup: CDR1 DFQATT, CDR2 SNEGSKA (reference sequence).

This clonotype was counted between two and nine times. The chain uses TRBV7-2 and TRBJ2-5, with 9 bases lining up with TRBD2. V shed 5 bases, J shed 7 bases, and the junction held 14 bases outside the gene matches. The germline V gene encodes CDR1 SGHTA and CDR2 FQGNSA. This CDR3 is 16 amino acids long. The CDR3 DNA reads TGTGCCAGCAGCCAGCGACTAGCGGAAGAGCGGGGGACCCAGTACTTC. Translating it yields CASSQRLAEERGTQYF. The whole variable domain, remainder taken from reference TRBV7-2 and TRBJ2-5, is GAGVSQSPSNKVTEKGKDVELRCDPISGHTALYWYRQSLGQGLEFLIYFQGNSAPDKSGLPSDRFSAERTGGSVSTLTIQRTQQEDSAVYLCASSQRLAEERGTQYFGPGTRLLVL.

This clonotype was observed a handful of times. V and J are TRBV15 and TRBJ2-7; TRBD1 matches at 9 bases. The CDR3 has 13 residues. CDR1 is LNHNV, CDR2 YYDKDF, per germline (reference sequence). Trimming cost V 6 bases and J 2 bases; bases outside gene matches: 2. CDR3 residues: CATRGTGTYEQYF. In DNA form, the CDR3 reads TGTGCCACCAGAGGGACAGGGACCTACGAGCAGTACTTC.

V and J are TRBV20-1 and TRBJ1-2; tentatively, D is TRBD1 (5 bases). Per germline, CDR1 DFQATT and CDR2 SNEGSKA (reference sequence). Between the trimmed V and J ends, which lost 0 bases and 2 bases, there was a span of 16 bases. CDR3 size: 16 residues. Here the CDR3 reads CSARDYRGERNYGYTF. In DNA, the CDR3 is TGCAGTGCTAGAGATTATCGGGGGGAAAGGAACTATGGCTACACCTTC.

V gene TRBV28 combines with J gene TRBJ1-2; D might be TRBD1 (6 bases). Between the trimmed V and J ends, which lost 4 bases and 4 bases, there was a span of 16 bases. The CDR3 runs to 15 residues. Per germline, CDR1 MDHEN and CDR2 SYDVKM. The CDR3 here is CASSYPWTAVYGYTF. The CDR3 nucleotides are TGTGCCAGCAGTTACCCCTGGACAGCCGTCTATGGCTACACCTTC.

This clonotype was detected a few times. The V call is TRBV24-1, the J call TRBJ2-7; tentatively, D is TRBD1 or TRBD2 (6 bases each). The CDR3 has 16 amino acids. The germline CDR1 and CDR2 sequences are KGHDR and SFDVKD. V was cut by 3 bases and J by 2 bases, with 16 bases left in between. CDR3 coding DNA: TGTGCCACCAGTGATACCCCCTGGGGGGCGACCTACGAGCAGTACTTC. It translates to CATSDTPWGATYEQYF.

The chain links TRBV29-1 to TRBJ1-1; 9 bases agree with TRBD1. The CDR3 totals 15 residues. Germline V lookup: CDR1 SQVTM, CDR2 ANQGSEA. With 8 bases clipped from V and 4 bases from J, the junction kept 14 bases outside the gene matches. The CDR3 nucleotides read TGCAGCACCCGACGGTTCGGGACAGGGCCCACTGAAGCTTTCTTT. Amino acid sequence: CSTRRFGTGPTEAFF.

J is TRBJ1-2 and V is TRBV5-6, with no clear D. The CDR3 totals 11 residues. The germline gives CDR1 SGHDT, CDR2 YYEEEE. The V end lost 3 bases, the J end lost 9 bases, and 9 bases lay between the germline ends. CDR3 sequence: CASSSISSYTF. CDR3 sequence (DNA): TGTGCCAGCAGCTCTATCAGTAGCTACACCTTC.

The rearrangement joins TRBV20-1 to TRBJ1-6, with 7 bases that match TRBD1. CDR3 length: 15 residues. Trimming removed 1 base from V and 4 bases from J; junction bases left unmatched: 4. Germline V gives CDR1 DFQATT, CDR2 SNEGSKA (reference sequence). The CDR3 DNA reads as TGCAGTGCTAGAGGGTCGGGACAGTATAATTCACCCCTCCACTTT. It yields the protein CSARGSGQYNSPLHF.

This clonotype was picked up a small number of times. CDR3 in DNA: TGTGCCAGCAGCGAAGGGGCGAATGCGTGGGCGAACTACGAGCAGTACTTC. Translation: CASSEGANAWANYEQYF. This rearrangement joins TRBV9 to TRBJ2-7; possibly TRBD1 for D (5 bases). This CDR3 contains 17 residues. CDR1 and CDR2 from the germline V gene are SGDLS and YYNGEE. Trimming cost V 3 bases and J 3 bases, with 22 bases left between them. The entire variable domain, with the rest obtained from reference TRBV9 and TRBJ2-7, is as follows: DSGVTQTPKHLITATGQRVTLRCSPRSGDLSVYWYQQSLDQGLQFLIQYYNGEERAKGNILERFSAQQFPDLHSELNLSSLELGDSALYFCASSEGANAWANYEQYFGPGTRLTVT.

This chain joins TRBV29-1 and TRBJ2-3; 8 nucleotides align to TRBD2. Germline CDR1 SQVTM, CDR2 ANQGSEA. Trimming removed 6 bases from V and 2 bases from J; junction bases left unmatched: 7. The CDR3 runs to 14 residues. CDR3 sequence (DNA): TGCAGCGTCCTTAGCGGGATTCACACAGATACGCAGTATTTT. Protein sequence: CSVLSGIHTDTQYF.

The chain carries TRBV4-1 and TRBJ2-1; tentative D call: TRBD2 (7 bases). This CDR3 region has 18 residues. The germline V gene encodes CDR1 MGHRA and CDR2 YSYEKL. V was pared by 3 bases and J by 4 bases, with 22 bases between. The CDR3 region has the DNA TGCGCCAGCAGCCATCCCACCGATGCGGGGGCGCATTACAATGAGCAGTTCTTC. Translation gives CASSHPTDAGAHYNEQFF.

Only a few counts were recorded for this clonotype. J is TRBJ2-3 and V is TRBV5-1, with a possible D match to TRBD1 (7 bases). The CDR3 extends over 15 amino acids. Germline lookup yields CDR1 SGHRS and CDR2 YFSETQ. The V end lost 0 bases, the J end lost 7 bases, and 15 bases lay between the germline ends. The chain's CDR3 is CASSLGQGGGNTQYF. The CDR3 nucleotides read TGCGCCAGCAGCTTGGGACAGGGAGGTGGGAATACGCAGTATTTT.

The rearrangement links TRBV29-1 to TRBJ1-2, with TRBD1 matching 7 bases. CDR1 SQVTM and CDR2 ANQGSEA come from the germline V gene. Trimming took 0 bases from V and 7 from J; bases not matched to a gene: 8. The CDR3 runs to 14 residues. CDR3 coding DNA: TGCAGCGTTGAAGAGGCGCAGGGGGTGATTGGCTACACCTTC. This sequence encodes CSVEEAQGVIGYTF. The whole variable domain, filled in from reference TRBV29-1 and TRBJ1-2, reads SAVISQKPSRDICQRGTSLTIQCQVDSQVTMMFWYRQQPGQSLTLIATANQGSEATYESGFVIDKFPISRPNLTFSTLTVSNMSPEDSSIYLCSVEEAQGVIGYTFGSGTRLTVV.

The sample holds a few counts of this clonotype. CDR3 residues: CASSLWGGMAGNEQFF. The CDR3 nucleotides read TGTGCCAGCAGTCTATGGGGGGGAATGGCGGGCAATGAGCAGTTCTTC. This chain connects TRBV27 to TRBJ2-1; 7 nucleotides line up with TRBD2. V lost 5 bases to trimming and J lost 6 bases; unmatched junction nucleotides: 13. Germline values: CDR1 MNHEY, CDR2 SMNVEV (reference sequence). This CDR3 contains 16 residues.